These 11 T cell receptor beta chains came from one sample sequenced in a study of T cell responses to AZD1222 COVID-19 vaccine. The assay was immunoSEQ multiplex PCR, and TCRdb's table has in-frame clones only and misses some. In the table there are some 150,000 clones, around nine tenths of which are singletons. The specimen comprised peripheral blood, sampled on day 0 of AZD1222 vaccination. The receptor set was obtained from an adult in good health.

The chain links TRBV6-5 to TRBJ2-1; the D gene is possibly TRBD1 (6 bases). The CDR3 totals 15 residues. Deletions cut 7 bases from V and 0 bases from J, with 13 bases between. CDR1 is MNHEY, CDR2 SVGAGI, per germline. CDR3 protein: CASKYRVISYNEQFF. The DNA for the CDR3 is TGTGCCAGCAAGTACAGGGTCATCTCCTACAATGAGCAGTTCTTC.

The gene calls are TRBV7-6 and TRBJ1-6; tentative D call: TRBD1 (6 bases). This CDR3 spans 18 amino acids. Trimming shortened V by 0 bases and J by 6 bases, and 18 bases separated the two germline ends. Germline V gives CDR1 SGHVS, CDR2 FNYEAQ. The CDR3 sequence: CASSLAYRGAAANSPLHF. The CDR3 DNA reads as TGTGCCAGCAGCTTAGCTTACCGGGGGGCAGCAGCTAATTCACCCCTCCACTTT.

This clone appeared once. The rearrangement joins TRBV28 to TRBJ1-5, with 11 nucleotides matching TRBD1. After removal of 5 bases from V and 8 bases from J, the junction contained 11 bases not matched to a gene. The CDR3 is 16 residues long. The germline CDR1 and CDR2 sequences are MDHEN and SYDVKM. CDR3: CASSDLDRGQMEPQHF. The CDR3 DNA is TGTGCCAGCAGTGACCTGGACAGGGGGCAGATGGAGCCCCAGCATTTT.

The J gene is TRBJ1-2, the V gene TRBV15; D is unresolved. The CDR3 runs to 13 residues. V gave up 1 base and J gave up 3 bases, with 6 bases separating them. The V gene's germline CDR1 is LNHNV and CDR2 YYDKDF (reference sequence). The CDR3 bases are TGTGCCACCAGCAGAGTCAGCCACTATGGCTACACCTTC. Protein: CATSRVSHYGYTF.

The chain links TRBV20-1 to TRBJ2-1; D possibly corresponds to TRBD2 (5 bases). The V end was cut by 6 bases, the J end by 9 bases, with 12 bases between. The germline gives CDR1 DFQATT, CDR2 SNEGSKA (reference sequence). There are 11 residues in the CDR3. The chain's CDR3 is CSALSASEQFF. In DNA, the CDR3 is TGCAGTGCCCTTAGCGCGAGTGAGCAGTTCTTC.

The CDR3 nucleotides read TGTGCCTCCACCGATTCACCCCTCCACTTT. Its translation is CASTDSPLHF. The genes are TRBV24-1 and TRBJ1-6; no clear D gene. The germline gives CDR1 KGHDR, CDR2 SFDVKD. The germline V and J ends were trimmed by 12 bases and 8 bases, with 7 bases remaining between them. This CDR3 is 10 amino acids long.

In this sample, this clone turned up a few times. The V and J genes are TRBV4-3 and TRBJ1-1, with D tentatively TRBD1 (5 bases). Germline CDR1 is LGHNA and CDR2 is YSLEER. The CDR3 is 18 amino acids. V lost 0 bases, J lost 0 bases, and 17 bases lay in between. The CDR3 region is CASSQEWSPDKMNTEAFF. Here the CDR3 DNA reads TGCGCCAGCAGCCAAGAGTGGAGTCCGGACAAGATGAACACTGAAGCTTTCTTT.

The V call is TRBV6-5, the J call TRBJ1-5, with D possibly TRBD1 on 6 matching bases. Trimming took off 6 bases at V and 10 bases at J, with 19 bases between the two ends. Germline loops: CDR1 MNHEY, CDR2 SVGAGI. The CDR3 covers 14 residues. CDR3 nucleotides: TGTGCCAGCAGCAAAACAGGGATTCTCGGTCCCCAGCATTTT. The encoded protein is CASSKTGILGPQHF.

This sequence joins TRBV27 and TRBJ2-3; the D gene is possibly TRBD2 (5 bases). Germline CDR1 is MNHEY and CDR2 is SMNVEV (reference sequence). The CDR3 sequence is 16 residues long. V lost 3 bases and J 4 bases, leaving 17 bases between the germline ends. The CDR3 region has the DNA TGTGCCAGCAGTTTTCGGGGTAGCGTGGGTGCAGATACGCAGTATTTT. This encodes CASSFRGSVGADTQYF.

This chain joins TRBV3-1 (or the pseudogene TRBV3-2) and TRBJ2-5, with 9 bases that match TRBD2. This CDR3 has 19 residues. The germline CDR1 and CDR2 sequences are LGHDT and YNNKEL (reference sequence). After removal of 0 bases from V and 1 base from J, the junction contained 12 bases not matched to a gene. The CDR3 DNA sequence: TGTGCCAGCAGCCAAGAGCCCTACGGCCGCGGGGGGGCCCAAGAGACCCAGTACTTC. Protein product: CASSQEPYGRGGAQETQYF.

The chain couples TRBV18 to TRBJ2-5, with 11 bases that match TRBD2. The germline CDR1 and CDR2 sequences are KGHSH and LQKENI. V lost 6 bases, J lost 4 bases, and 22 bases stayed unmatched. CDR3 size: 20 residues. The CDR3 bases are TGTGCCAGCTCCTCAAGCAGTTATACTAGCGGGAGAACTGGTGGAGAGACCCAGTACTTC. Protein sequence: CASSSSSYTSGRTGGETQYF.